This passage covers 23 T cell receptor beta chains from one sample sequenced in a study of identical twins (dated by TCRdb to 2016 to 2017). Libraries were prepared through 5' RACE. The instrument was an Illumina HiSeq 2000. TCRdb took the public reads, trimmed them with fastp at Q25, ran MiXCR for clone calling and kept in-frame beta chains. Each record represents a unique CDR3 protein, reported with the most common genes and DNA among its rows. The sample profile shows 350,000 to 400,000 distinct CDR3 sequences; around 9.7% of them were found once. The ten biggest clones cover 8% to 10% of the sample. The sequenced material came from naive T cells sorted from blood. The cell subset or site tag for this specimen amounts to: cells isolated with a human naive T-cell isolation kit. These TCRs come from a woman aged 45-59 years in good health.

The J gene is TRBJ2-5, the V gene TRBV15; D assignment may be TRBD1 or TRBD2 (5 bases each). The CDR3 totals 17 residues. CDR1 LNHNV and CDR2 YYDKDF come from the germline V gene (reference sequence). Trimming removed 0 bases at V and 0 bases at J, with 14 bases between. The CDR3 DNA reads TGTGCCACCAGCAGAGAGAGGGGCAGCGCCTACCAAGAGACCCAGTACTTC. Translation gives CATSRERGSAYQETQYF.

V is TRBV20-1 and J is TRBJ2-7; 7 nucleotides line up with TRBD2. Germline assignment: CDR1 DFQATT and CDR2 SNEGSKA (reference sequence). The CDR3 sequence is 15 residues long. J gave up 2 bases and V 3 bases, and 10 bases lay outside the gene matches. CDR3 amino acids: CSASPLAEEAYEQYV. The CDR3 coding sequence is TGCAGTGCTAGTCCCCTAGCGGAGGAAGCCTACGAGCAGTACGTC.

This clonotype was observed a handful of times. The DNA of the CDR3 is TGCAGTGCTAGAGATCCGGGCCTAACTAATGAAAAACTGTTTTTT. It yields the protein CSARDPGLTNEKLFF. This chain connects TRBV20-1 to TRBJ1-4; D is unclear. This CDR3 is built from 15 residues. V was clipped by 0 bases and J by 1 base, with 9 bases between them. Germline V gene data show CDR1 as DFQATT and CDR2 as SNEGSKA (reference sequence).

The chain uses TRBV6-2 or TRBV6-3 and TRBJ2-5, with TRBD2 as a possible D gene (6 bases). Trimming removed 6 bases from V and 2 bases from J, with 13 bases in between. Germline CDR1 MNHEY, CDR2 SVGEGT. The CDR3 length is 14 residues. CDR3 DNA sequence: TGTGCCAGCAGCCGACTAGACTTACAAGAGACCCAGTACTTC. Translation gives CASSRLDLQETQYF.

This clonotype occurred many times. The chain has TRBV24-1 and TRBJ2-1; weak D call: TRBD1 (5 bases). The germline V gene encodes CDR1 KGHDR and CDR2 SFDVKD. Trimming stripped 3 bases from V and 5 bases from J, with 16 bases between. The CDR3 totals 16 residues. The CDR3: CATSDVRAVADNEQFF. In DNA form, the CDR3 reads TGTGCCACCAGTGATGTCAGGGCGGTTGCCGACAATGAGCAGTTCTTC.

In this sample, this clonotype turned up a few times. The chain is built from TRBV20-1 and TRBJ2-7; maybe TRBD2 (6 bases). Germline lookup yields CDR1 DFQATT and CDR2 SNEGSKA (reference sequence). Trimming took off 5 bases at V and 3 bases at J, with 20 bases between the two ends. The CDR3 is 15 residues long. The CDR3 DNA reads as TGCAGTGCTGGATCTCCGGGGGACTCATACTACGAGCAGTACTTC. It translates to CSAGSPGDSYYEQYF.

This clonotype was counted a few times. The V and J genes are TRBV12-3 or TRBV12-4 and TRBJ1-1, with D tentatively TRBD1 (6 bases). Trimming removed 5 bases from V and 0 bases from J, with 13 bases in between. The CDR3 is 15 amino acids. CDR3 sequence (DNA): TGTGCCAGCAGTCCCCCGAAGGGGGTGAACACTGAAGCTTTCTTT. This gives the protein CASSPPKGVNTEAFF.

This clonotype was picked up many times. This chain connects TRBV6-6 to TRBJ2-1; perhaps TRBD1 as D (5 bases). With 4 bases removed from V and 4 bases from J, the gap between germline ends came to 8 bases. CDR3 length: 13 residues. Germline-derived CDR1 and CDR2 are MNHNY and SVGAGI (reference sequence). The CDR3 region has the DNA TGTGCCAGCAGTTCGACAGTATACAATGAGCAGTTCTTC. Translation: CASSSTVYNEQFF.

This rearrangement joins TRBV4-2 to TRBJ1-5, with D uncertain. V lost 0 bases and J 3 bases, leaving 9 bases between the germline ends. This CDR3 is 15 amino acids long. Germline loops: CDR1 LGHNA, CDR2 YNFKEQ. CDR3 amino acids: CASSQEKETNQPQHF. The CDR3 DNA sequence: TGTGCCAGCAGCCAAGAAAAAGAGACCAATCAGCCCCAGCATTTT.

This clonotype was recorded at least ten times. The chain uses TRBV4-1 and TRBJ2-1; TRBD2 might be the D (8 bases). Looked up from germline, CDR1 is MGHRA and CDR2 is YSYEKL. V was cut by 1 base and J by 8 bases, with 18 bases left in between. This CDR3 comprises 16 residues. The CDR3 region is CASSQVGRGRIDEQFF. The CDR3 DNA is TGCGCCAGCAGCCAAGTCGGGAGGGGGCGCATCGATGAGCAGTTCTTC.

This clonotype came up a few times. In nucleotides, the CDR3 is TGTGCCAGCAGTGACAGGGAAGGAGATACGCAGTATTTT. This codes for CASSDREGDTQYF. The V and J genes are TRBV12-3 or TRBV12-4 and TRBJ2-3; 7 nucleotides line up with TRBD1. This CDR3 is 13 amino acids long. The junction had 4 bases not matched to a gene; V was cut back by 5 bases and J by 5 bases.

This clonotype was found a few times. The chain links TRBV11-2 to TRBJ2-1; TRBD2 matches 11 bases. The V gene's germline CDR1 is SGHAT and CDR2 FQNNGV. V lost 3 bases, J lost 6 bases, and 13 bases stayed unmatched. CDR3 length: 18 residues. In DNA, the CDR3 is TGTGCCAGCAGCTTTAGCGAGCTTAGCGGGAGGGACGGCAATGAGCAGTTCTTC. Translating gives CASSFSELSGRDGNEQFF.

The V and J genes are TRBV5-5 and TRBJ2-1; D is unclear. This CDR3 comprises 16 residues. Germline CDR1 reads SGHKS; CDR2 reads YYEKEE (reference sequence). Deletions cut 0 bases from V and 1 base from J, with 11 bases between. The CDR3 loop is CASSLDWPGSYNEQFF. CDR3 coding DNA: TGTGCCAGCAGCTTGGACTGGCCTGGGTCCTACAATGAGCAGTTCTTC.

This clonotype was recorded a few times. This chain connects TRBV6-5 to TRBJ2-6; 12 bases line up with TRBD1. Germline CDR1 is MNHEY and CDR2 is SVGAGI. Germline trimming cut 6 bases from V and 2 bases from J; bases unmatched to any gene: 5. The CDR3 has 17 residues. CDR3 coding DNA: TGTGCCAGCAGCGGCCGGGACAGGGGGCCTGGGGCCAACGTCCTGACTTTC. This sequence encodes CASSGRDRGPGANVLTF.

This clonotype came up a few times. The junction departs from the called germline gene at one end, perhaps through a read error. The genes are TRBV20-1 and TRBJ2-1; TRBD1 might be the D (6 bases). The CDR3 totals 13 residues. Germline V gene lookup returns CDR1 DFQATT and CDR2 SNEGSKA (reference sequence). This CDR3 reads CSAISTGLRAMIF. The CDR3 region has the DNA TGCAGTGCTATTAGCACAGGGTTAAGGGCAATGATCTTC.

The chain recombines TRBV29-1 with TRBJ2-1; 8 nucleotides match TRBD2. The CDR3 has 13 amino acids. Germline-derived CDR1 and CDR2 are SQVTM and ANQGSEA. V trimming: 3 bases; J trimming: 3 bases; junction bases outside the gene matches: 1. In nucleotides, the CDR3 is TGCAGCGTTGACAGCGGGGGCTACAATGAGCAGTTCTTC. This sequence encodes CSVDSGGYNEQFF.

There are a few counts of this clonotype. This chain joins TRBV6-2 or TRBV6-3 and TRBJ1-2; D remains ambiguous. The CDR3 loop spans 13 amino acids. Trimming removed 5 bases at V and 3 bases at J, with 10 bases between. CDR1 MNHEY and CDR2 SVGEGT come from the germline V gene. Here the CDR3 reads CASSPWRDYGYTF. CDR3 nucleotide sequence: TGTGCCAGCAGTCCGTGGAGGGACTATGGCTACACCTTC.

This clonotype was recorded at least ten times. The chain carries TRBV4-1 and TRBJ1-5, with 9 nucleotides matching TRBD1. This CDR3 comprises 15 residues. V shed 0 bases and J 6 bases; nucleotides not matched to a gene: 3. Germline V lookup: CDR1 MGHRA, CDR2 YSYEKL. The DNA for the CDR3 is TGCGCCAGCAGCCAAGATGGGACAGGGAGTCAGCCCCAGCATTTT. Its protein product is CASSQDGTGSQPQHF.

The rearrangement joins TRBV4-1 to TRBJ2-1; no clear D. Germline CDR1 is MGHRA and CDR2 is YSYEKL. The CDR3 has 15 amino acids. V was shortened by 2 bases and J by 0 bases, with 8 bases between the two germline ends. The CDR3 spells CASSQTADSYNEQFF. The CDR3 region has the DNA TGCGCCAGCAGCCAAACCGCGGACTCCTACAATGAGCAGTTCTTC.

This sequence joins TRBV27 and TRBJ2-7; 7 positions match TRBD2. The CDR3 extends over 15 amino acids. V was pared by 2 bases and J by 6 bases, with 10 bases of the junction left unmatched. The germline V gene has CDR1 MNHEY and CDR2 SMNVEV (reference sequence). As DNA, the CDR3 is TGTGCCAGCAGTTTAGTCCGGCGGGAGCGGGGCGAGCAGTACTTC. It yields the protein CASSLVRRERGEQYF.

V and J are TRBV4-2 and TRBJ2-6, with TRBD1 matching over 8 bases. This CDR3 region has 17 residues. Per germline, CDR1 LGHNA and CDR2 YNFKEQ. V dropped 1 base and J dropped 4; count of bases not matched to a gene: 6. CDR3 sequence reads: CASSQGQGAQGANVLTF. The CDR3 region has the DNA TGTGCCAGCAGCCAAGGGCAGGGGGCGCAAGGGGCCAACGTCCTGACTTTC.

This clonotype was seen repeatedly, ten times or more. This chain links TRBV12-3 or TRBV12-4 with TRBJ2-5, with D hard to call. Trimming stripped 3 bases from V and 3 bases from J, with 5 bases between. This CDR3 spans 12 amino acids. CDR3 sequence (DNA): TGTGCCAGCAGTTTTACCGAAGAGACCCAGTACTTC. Translation gives CASSFTEETQYF.

This clonotype was picked up a small number of times. V is TRBV28 and J is TRBJ2-1, with D perhaps matching TRBD1 (6 bases). Germline-derived CDR1 and CDR2 are MDHEN and SYDVKM. Trimming took off 4 bases at V and 1 base at J, with 11 bases between the two ends. The CDR3 has 15 residues. The CDR3 region is CASSSLGQSYNEQFF. CDR3 sequence (DNA): TGTGCCAGCAGTTCCCTTGGACAGTCCTACAATGAGCAGTTCTTC.